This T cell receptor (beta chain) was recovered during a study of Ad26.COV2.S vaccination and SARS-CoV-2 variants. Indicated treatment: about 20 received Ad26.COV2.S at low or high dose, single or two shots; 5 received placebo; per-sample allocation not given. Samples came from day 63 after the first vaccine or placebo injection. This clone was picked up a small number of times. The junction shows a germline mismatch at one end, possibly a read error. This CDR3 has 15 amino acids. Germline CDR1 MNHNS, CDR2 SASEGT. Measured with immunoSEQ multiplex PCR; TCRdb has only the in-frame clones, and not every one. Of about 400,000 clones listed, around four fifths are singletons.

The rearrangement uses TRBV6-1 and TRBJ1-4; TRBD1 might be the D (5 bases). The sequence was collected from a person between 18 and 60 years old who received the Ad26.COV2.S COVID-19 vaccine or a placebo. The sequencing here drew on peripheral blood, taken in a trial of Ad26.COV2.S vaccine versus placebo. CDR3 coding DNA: TGTGCCAGCAGTAAAGCAGGGAGTGAAAATGAAAAACTGTTTTTT. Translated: CASSKAGSENEKLFF.